This T cell receptor (beta chain) was documented in a study of cytomegalovirus exposure and HLA in healthy donors. Turning to the study itself: Membership in the Caucasian-associated ancestry cluster was found for 75% to 85% of around 380 genotyped donors.

V trimming: 4 bases; J trimming: 5 bases; junction bases outside the gene matches: 9. CDR3 length: 16 residues. Germline assignment: CDR1 LGHNA and CDR2 YNFKEQ. This PCR relied on a set of 60 Vbeta primers and 13 Jbeta primers. Sequenced by immunoSEQ multiplex PCR; TCRdb stores in-frame clones only, minus some. The sample records 65,000 to 80,000 clones, approximately 74% being singletons. This sequence was found in a man aged 40-50 years in good health and CMV-seropositive. This rearrangement joins TRBV4-2 to TRBJ2-4; 9 positions agree with TRBD2. The sample was PBMCs. CDR3 nucleotides: TGTGCCAGCAGCCCCCTTGCGGGGGGGGTAGAAAACATTCAGTACTTC. Translation: CASSPLAGGVENIQYF.